Described below is a single T cell receptor beta chain sequence and its context. The data stem from a study of blood T cell repertoires in COVID-19. Overall study context: The United States, Italy and Spain supplied acute and convalescent COVID-19 samples. PBMCs, B-cell-depleted T cells, or T cells provided the cDNA or gDNA that made up the material.

Unmatched junction bases numbered 6, after V lost 3 bases and J lost 3 bases. The V gene's germline CDR1 is KGHSH and CDR2 LQKENI. This CDR3 spans 15 amino acids. Authors' processing steps: Estimated nucleated cell counts came from reference gene primer amplification. Assay: immunoSEQ multiplex PCR; the TCRdb copy retains only in-frame clones and omits some. The V and J calls and clone size come from that table; D and trimming were worked out from the DNA. The sample holds around 45,000 clones, 55% to 75% seen once. Input material: peripheral blood. The gene calls are TRBV18 and TRBJ2-7; the match to TRBD2 covers 9 bases. The sequence came from an elderly man with acute or convalescent COVID-19. CDR3 protein: CASSPQGLARYEQYF. In DNA, the CDR3 is TGTGCCAGCTCACCGCAGGGACTAGCTCGCTACGAGCAGTACTTC.